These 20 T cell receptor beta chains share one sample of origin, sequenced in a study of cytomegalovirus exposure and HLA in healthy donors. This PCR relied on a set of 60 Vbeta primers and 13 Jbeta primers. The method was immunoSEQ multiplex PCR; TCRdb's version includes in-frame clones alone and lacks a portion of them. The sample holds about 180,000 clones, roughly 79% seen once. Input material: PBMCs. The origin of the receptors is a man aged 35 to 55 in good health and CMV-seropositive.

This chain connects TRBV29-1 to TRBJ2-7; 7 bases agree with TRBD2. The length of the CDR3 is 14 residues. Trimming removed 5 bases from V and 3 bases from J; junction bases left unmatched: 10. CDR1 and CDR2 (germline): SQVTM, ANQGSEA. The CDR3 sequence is CSVREGGGVYEQYF. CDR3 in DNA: TGCAGCGTTAGAGAGGGCGGGGGAGTCTACGAGCAGTACTTC.

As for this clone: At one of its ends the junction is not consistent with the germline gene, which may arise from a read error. CDR3 region: CASSLAGTAVGQETQYF. The CDR3 coding sequence is TGTGCTAGCAGCTTAGCGGGGACAGCGGTAGGGCAAGAGACCCAGTACTTC. The rearrangement links TRBV7-7 to TRBJ2-5, with D possibly TRBD2 on 8 matching bases. CDR3 length: 17 amino acids. Germline V lookup: CDR1 SSHAT, CDR2 FNYEAQ (reference sequence).

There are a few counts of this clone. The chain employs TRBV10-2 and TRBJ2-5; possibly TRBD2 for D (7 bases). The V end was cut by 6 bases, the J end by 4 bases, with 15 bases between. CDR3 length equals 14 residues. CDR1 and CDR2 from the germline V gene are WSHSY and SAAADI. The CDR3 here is CASRPRGGLETQYF. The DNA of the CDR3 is TGCGCCAGCAGGCCGAGGGGGGGGCTAGAGACCCAGTACTTC.

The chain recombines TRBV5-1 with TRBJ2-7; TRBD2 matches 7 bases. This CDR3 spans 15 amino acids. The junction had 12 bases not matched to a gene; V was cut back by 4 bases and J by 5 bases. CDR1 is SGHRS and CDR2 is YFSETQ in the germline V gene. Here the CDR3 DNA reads TGCGCCAGCAGCAGCACGGGAGGATTTGTGAACGAGCAGTACTTC. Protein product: CASSSTGGFVNEQYF.

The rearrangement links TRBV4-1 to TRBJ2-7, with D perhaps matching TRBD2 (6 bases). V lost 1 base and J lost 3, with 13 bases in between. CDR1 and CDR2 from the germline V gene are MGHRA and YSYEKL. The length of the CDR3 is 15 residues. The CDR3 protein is CASSQVGTPRYEQYF. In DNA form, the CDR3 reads TGCGCCAGCAGCCAAGTCGGGACTCCCCGCTACGAGCAGTACTTC.

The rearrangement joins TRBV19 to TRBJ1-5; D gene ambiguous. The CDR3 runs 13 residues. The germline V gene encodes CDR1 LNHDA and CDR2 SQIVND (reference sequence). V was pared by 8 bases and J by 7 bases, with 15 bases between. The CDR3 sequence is CASLLGVGQPQHF. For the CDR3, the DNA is TGTGCCAGTCTTCTCGGGGTCGGCCAGCCCCAGCATTTT.

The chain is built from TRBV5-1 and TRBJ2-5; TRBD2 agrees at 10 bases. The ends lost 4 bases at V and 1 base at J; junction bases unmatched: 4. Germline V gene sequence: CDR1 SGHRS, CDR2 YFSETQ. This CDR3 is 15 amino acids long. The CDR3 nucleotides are TGCGCCAGCAGCGCAGCGGGAGGGGGCCAAGAGACCCAGTACTTC. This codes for CASSAAGGGQETQYF. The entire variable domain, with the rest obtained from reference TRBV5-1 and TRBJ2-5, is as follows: KAGVTQTPRYLIKTRGQQVTLSCSPISGHRSVSWYQQTPGQGLQFLFEYFSETQRNKGNFPGRFSGRQFSNSRSEMNVSTLELGDSALYLCASSAAGGGQETQYFGPGTRLLVL.

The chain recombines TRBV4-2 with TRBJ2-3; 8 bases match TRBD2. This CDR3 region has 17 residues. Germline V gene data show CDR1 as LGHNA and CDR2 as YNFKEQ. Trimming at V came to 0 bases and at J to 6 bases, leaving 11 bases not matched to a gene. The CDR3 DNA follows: TGTGCCAGCAGCCAAGATCCTCTAGCGGGTTGGAGGGATACGCAGTATTTT. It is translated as CASSQDPLAGWRDTQYF.

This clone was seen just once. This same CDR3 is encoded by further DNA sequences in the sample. In nucleotides, the CDR3 is TGTGCCAGCAGCCCAGGGGGCAGCACAGATACGCAGTATTTT. Its translation is CASSPGGSTDTQYF. This sequence joins TRBV11-2 and TRBJ2-3; TRBD1 aligns across 8 bases. Germline CDR1 reads SGHAT; CDR2 reads FQNNGV. CDR3 length: 14 residues. V lost 5 bases and J lost 0; bases outside the gene matches: 1.

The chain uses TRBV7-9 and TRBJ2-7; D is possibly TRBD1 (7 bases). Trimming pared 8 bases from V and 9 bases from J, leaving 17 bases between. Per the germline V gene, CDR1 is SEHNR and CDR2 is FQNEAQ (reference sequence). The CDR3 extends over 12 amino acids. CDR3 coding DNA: TGTGCCAGCTCCTCAGGGGGGCTCGGGCAGTACTTC. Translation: CASSSGGLGQYF.

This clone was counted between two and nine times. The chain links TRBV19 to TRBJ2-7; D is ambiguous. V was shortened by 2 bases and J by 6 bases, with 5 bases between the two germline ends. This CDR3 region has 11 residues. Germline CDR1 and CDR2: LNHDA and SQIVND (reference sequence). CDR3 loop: CASSINSEQYF. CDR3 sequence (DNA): TGTGCCAGTAGTATAAACTCCGAGCAGTACTTC.

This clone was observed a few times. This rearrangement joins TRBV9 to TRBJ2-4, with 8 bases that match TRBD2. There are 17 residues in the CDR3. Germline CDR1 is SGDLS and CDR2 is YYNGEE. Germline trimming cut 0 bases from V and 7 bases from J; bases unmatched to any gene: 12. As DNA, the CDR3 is TGTGCCAGCAGCGTAGGCGGGGGGCAGTCCCTTGGGAACATTCAGTACTTC. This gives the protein CASSVGGGQSLGNIQYF.

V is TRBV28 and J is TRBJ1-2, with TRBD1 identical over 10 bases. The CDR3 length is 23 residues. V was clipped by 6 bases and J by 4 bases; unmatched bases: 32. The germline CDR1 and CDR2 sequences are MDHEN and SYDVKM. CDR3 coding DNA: TGTGCCAGCAGCCGAACCAGATGGGACAGGGGTCCCCCTACCCCAACCACTTCCTATGGCTACACCTTC. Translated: CASSRTRWDRGPPTPTTSYGYTF.

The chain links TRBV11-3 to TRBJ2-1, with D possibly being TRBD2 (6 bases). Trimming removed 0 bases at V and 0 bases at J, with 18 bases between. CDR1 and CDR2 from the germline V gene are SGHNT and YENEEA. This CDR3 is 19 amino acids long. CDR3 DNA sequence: TGTGCCAGCAGCTTAGATGGGGGGACTCCTCCTAGCTCCTACAATGAGCAGTTCTTC. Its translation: CASSLDGGTPPSSYNEQFF.

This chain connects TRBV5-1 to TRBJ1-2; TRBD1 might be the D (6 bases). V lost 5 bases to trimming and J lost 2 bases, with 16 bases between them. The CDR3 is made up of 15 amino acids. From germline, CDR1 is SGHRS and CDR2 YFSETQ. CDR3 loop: CASSLTGTPNYGYTF. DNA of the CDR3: TGCGCCAGCAGTTTGACCGGGACACCCAACTATGGCTACACCTTC.

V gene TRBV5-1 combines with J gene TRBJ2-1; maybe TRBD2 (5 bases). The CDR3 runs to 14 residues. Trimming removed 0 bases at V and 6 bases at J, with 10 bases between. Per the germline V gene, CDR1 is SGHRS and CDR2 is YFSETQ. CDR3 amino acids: CASSLGAEVNEQFF. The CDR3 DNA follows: TGCGCCAGCAGCTTGGGAGCGGAGGTCAATGAGCAGTTCTTC.

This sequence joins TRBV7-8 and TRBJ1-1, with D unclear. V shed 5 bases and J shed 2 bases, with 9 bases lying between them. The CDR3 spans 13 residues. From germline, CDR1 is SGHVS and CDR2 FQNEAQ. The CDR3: CASSPDLNTEAFF. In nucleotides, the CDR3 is TGTGCCAGCAGCCCTGACTTAAACACTGAAGCTTTCTTT. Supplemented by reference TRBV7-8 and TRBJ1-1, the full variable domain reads GAGVSQSPRYKVAKRGQDVALRCDPISGHVSLFWYQQALGQGPEFLTYFQNEAQLDKSGLPSDRFFAERPEGSVSTLKIQRTQQEDSAVYLCASSPDLNTEAFFGQGTRLTVV.

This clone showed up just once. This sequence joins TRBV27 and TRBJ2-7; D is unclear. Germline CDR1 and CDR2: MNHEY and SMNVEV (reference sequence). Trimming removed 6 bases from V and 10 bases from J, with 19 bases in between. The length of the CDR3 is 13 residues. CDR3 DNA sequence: TGTGCCAGCAGCTTCGACCCCTCTAGAATCCAGTACTTC. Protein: CASSFDPSRIQYF.

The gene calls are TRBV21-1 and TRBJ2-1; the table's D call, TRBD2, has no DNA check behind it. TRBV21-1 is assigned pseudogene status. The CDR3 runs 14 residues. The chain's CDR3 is CASSKGRSYNEQFF. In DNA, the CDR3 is TGTGCCAGCAGCAAAGGCCGGTCCTACAATGAGCAGTTCTTC.

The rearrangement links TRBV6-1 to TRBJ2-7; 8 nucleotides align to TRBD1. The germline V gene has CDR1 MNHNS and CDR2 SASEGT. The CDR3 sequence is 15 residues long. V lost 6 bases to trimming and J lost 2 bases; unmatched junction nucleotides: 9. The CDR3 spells CASRQGVQGAYEQYF. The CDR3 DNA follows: TGTGCCAGCAGGCAGGGGGTACAGGGGGCCTACGAGCAGTACTTC.